The next 22 T cell receptor beta chains were all read from a single sample in a study of T cell responses to AZD1222 COVID-19 vaccine (dated by TCRdb to about 2021). Libraries were made using the immunoSEQ multiplex PCR assay. The table comes from immuneACCESS by way of TCRdb, which keeps in-frame sequences with V and J called. Part of the clones is missing from these tables; in studies checked, under half for an unresolved V gene and the rest for unknown reasons. The sample table shows about 130,000 clones, and around 93% are seen once. The top ten hold approximately 9% of the sample. The intended sense of this specimen's time point label: baseline before first vaccination. Source: peripheral blood, taken on day 0 of AZD1222 vaccination. The receptors originated from an adult in good health.

The chain is built from TRBV4-3 and TRBJ2-2; 10 positions agree with TRBD1. Germline CDR1 is LGHNA and CDR2 is YSLEER. V trimming: 1 base; J trimming: 5 bases; junction bases outside the gene matches: 4. CDR3 length: 16 residues. The CDR3 DNA is TGCGCCAGCAGCCAAGGGGACAGGGGAGTTACCGGGGAGCTGTTTTTT. Its translation: CASSQGDRGVTGELFF.

The V call is TRBV2, the J call TRBJ2-3, with D possibly matching TRBD1 (5 bases). Trimming left V 7 bases short and J 0 bases short, with 8 bases between. The CDR3 consists of 13 residues. Germline-derived CDR1 and CDR2 are SNHLY and FYNNEI. CDR3: CASKAGSTDTQYF. The CDR3 nucleotides are TGTGCCAGCAAAGCAGGGAGCACAGATACGCAGTATTTT.

This chain connects TRBV2 to TRBJ1-1; D gene ambiguous. Germline V CDR1 and CDR2: SNHLY, FYNNEI. The CDR3 is 12 amino acids. Deletions cut 1 base from V and 4 bases from J, with 4 bases between. For the CDR3, the DNA is TGTGCCAGCAGTGAAGAAGGCACTGAAGCTTTCTTT. Translation: CASSEEGTEAFF.

This clone was picked up one time. This chain joins TRBV2 and TRBJ1-2; a possible D gene is TRBD1 (5 bases). CDR1 and CDR2 from the germline V gene are SNHLY and FYNNEI. The CDR3 covers 12 residues. Between the trimmed V and J ends, which lost 6 bases and 7 bases, there was a span of 12 bases. The DNA of the CDR3 is TGTGCCAGCAGGGCGACAGCTTCTGGCTACACCTTC. Its translation is CASRATASGYTF.

This rearrangement joins TRBV7-6 to TRBJ1-4; TRBD1 matches 9 bases. Germline V CDR1 and CDR2: SGHVS, FNYEAQ. V lost 0 bases and J lost 6; bases outside the gene matches: 5. CDR3 length equals 16 residues. The CDR3 loop is CASSLAPGQGDEKLFF. DNA of the CDR3: TGTGCCAGCAGCTTAGCTCCGGGACAGGGTGATGAAAAACTGTTTTTT.

J is TRBJ1-2 and V is TRBV4-2, with D perhaps TRBD1 (5 bases). Germline V gives CDR1 LGHNA, CDR2 YNFKEQ. The V end was cut by 0 bases, the J end by 8 bases, with 19 bases between. The CDR3 is 16 residues long. CDR3 sequence reads: CASSQDGGGNLLGYTF. CDR3 DNA sequence: TGTGCCAGCAGCCAAGATGGGGGGGGAAACCTCCTGGGCTACACCTTC.

The chain recombines TRBV19 with TRBJ1-3, with 7 positions matching TRBD1. The ends lost 6 bases at V and 0 bases at J; junction bases unmatched: 5. The CDR3 is 15 residues long. Germline V gives CDR1 LNHDA, CDR2 SQIVND (reference sequence). CDR3 sequence (DNA): TGTGCCAGTAGCAGGGGGGTTCTCTCTGGAAACACCATATATTTT. The encoded protein is CASSRGVLSGNTIYF.

The chain joins TRBV9 to TRBJ1-2; D remains ambiguous. Germline assignment: CDR1 SGDLS and CDR2 YYNGEE. The CDR3 covers 13 residues. Trimming removed 0 bases at V and 3 bases at J, with 6 bases between. The CDR3 region has the DNA TGTGCCAGCAGCGTAGTTCCAGACTATGGCTACACCTTC. This sequence encodes CASSVVPDYGYTF.

The J gene is TRBJ2-5, the V gene TRBV3-1 (or the pseudogene TRBV3-2); D might be TRBD1 (5 bases). CDR3 length equals 15 residues. Germline CDR1 is LGHDT and CDR2 is YNNKEL (reference sequence). Trimming removed 0 bases from V and 6 bases from J, with 14 bases in between. CDR3 in DNA: TGTGCCAGCAGCCAAGATAGGGCCAGGGCGAAGACCCAGTACTTC. Translating it yields CASSQDRARAKTQYF.

V gene TRBV4-2 combines with J gene TRBJ2-1, with D possibly matching TRBD2 (5 bases). The germline CDR1 and CDR2 sequences are LGHNA and YNFKEQ. This CDR3 is built from 17 residues. The V end lost 0 bases, the J end lost 1 base, and 13 bases lay between the germline ends. The CDR3 is CASSQDIASSSYNEQFF. The CDR3 nucleotides read TGTGCCAGCAGCCAAGATATAGCTAGCTCTTCCTACAATGAGCAGTTCTTC.

J is TRBJ1-1 and V is TRBV7-2; perhaps TRBD1 as D (6 bases). Germline values: CDR1 SGHTA, CDR2 FQGNSA. Trimming removed 0 bases at V and 7 bases at J, with 12 bases between. The CDR3 spans 14 residues. The CDR3 DNA is TGTGCCAGCAGCTTAGCGCGGGACAACGGTGAAGCTTTCTTT. This gives the protein CASSLARDNGEAFF.

The chain combines TRBV18 with TRBJ2-2; D might be TRBD1 (5 bases). The germline V and J ends were trimmed by 6 bases and 2 bases, with 10 bases remaining between them. The CDR3 length is 14 residues. Looked up from germline, CDR1 is KGHSH and CDR2 is LQKENI. The CDR3 nucleotides read TGTGCCAGCTCCCAGACAGTCAACACCGGGGAGCTGTTTTTT. This sequence encodes CASSQTVNTGELFF. Drawing the rest from reference TRBV18 and TRBJ2-2, the complete variable domain is NAGVMQNPRHLVRRRGQEARLRCSPMKGHSHVYWYRQLPEEGLKFMVYLQKENIIDESGMPKERFSAEFPKEGPSILRIQQVVRGDSAAYFCASSQTVNTGELFFGEGSRLTVL.

The rearrangement links TRBV5-1 to TRBJ1-6; 7 bases map to TRBD1. The CDR3 totals 16 residues. V dropped 5 bases and J dropped 5; count of bases not matched to a gene: 10. CDR1 SGHRS and CDR2 YFSETQ come from the germline V gene. This chain's CDR3 is CASRELDREDNSPLHF. Written as DNA, the CDR3 is TGCGCCAGCAGGGAACTAGACAGGGAGGATAATTCACCCCTCCACTTT.

This clone was detected only once. The rearrangement joins TRBV9 to TRBJ2-7; D is possibly TRBD1 (5 bases). Trimming removed 3 bases from V and 3 bases from J, with 7 bases in between. The CDR3 spans 12 residues. CDR1 and CDR2 (germline): SGDLS, YYNGEE. This CDR3 is CASSGDSYEQYF. The CDR3 DNA sequence: TGTGCCAGCAGCGGAGACAGCTACGAGCAGTACTTC.

The chain employs TRBV3-1 (or the pseudogene TRBV3-2) and TRBJ1-1; possible D gene TRBD1, 5 bases. The CDR3 has 17 amino acids. CDR1 and CDR2 from the germline V gene are LGHDT and YNNKEL (reference sequence). Trimming left V 0 bases short and J 0 bases short, with 14 bases between. CDR3 region: CASSQDDRGIMNTEAFF. DNA of the CDR3: TGTGCCAGCAGCCAAGATGATAGGGGAATTATGAACACTGAAGCTTTCTTT.

The rearrangement joins TRBV27 to TRBJ2-7; D remains ambiguous. V was shortened by 0 bases and J by 3 bases, with 9 bases between the two germline ends. The germline V gene has CDR1 MNHEY and CDR2 SMNVEV (reference sequence). This CDR3 has 14 amino acids. The CDR3 reads CASSLSPGNYEQYF. The DNA of the CDR3 is TGTGCCAGCAGTTTATCGCCAGGAAACTACGAGCAGTACTTC.

The genes are TRBV6-2 or TRBV6-3 and TRBJ2-2; TRBD1 aligns across 10 bases. Germline V gene data show CDR1 as MNHEY and CDR2 as SVGEGT. This CDR3 contains 16 residues. V trimming: 5 bases; J trimming: 3 bases; junction bases outside the gene matches: 6. In DNA form, the CDR3 reads TGTGCCAGCAGTCTAGACAGGGGGCAAGACACCGGGGAGCTGTTTTTT. Residues: CASSLDRGQDTGELFF.

In this sample, this clone turned up a few times. The chain carries TRBV9 and TRBJ1-3, with D possibly TRBD1 on 6 matching bases. The CDR3 loop spans 16 amino acids. The germline gives CDR1 SGDLS, CDR2 YYNGEE. Trimming left V 0 bases short and J 0 bases short, with 10 bases between. CDR3 in DNA: TGTGCCAGCAGCGTAGGACAGGTTCGCTCTGGAAACACCATATATTTT. This translates into CASSVGQVRSGNTIYF.

The gene calls are TRBV7-9 and TRBJ1-1; the D is unclear. V was clipped by 2 bases and J by 4 bases, with 11 bases between them. Germline V lookup: CDR1 SEHNR, CDR2 FQNEAQ (reference sequence). The CDR3 extends over 14 amino acids. The CDR3 here is CASSLRGQTTEAFF. Written as DNA, the CDR3 is TGTGCCAGCAGCTTAAGAGGGCAAACCACTGAAGCTTTCTTT. The variable domain in full, completed from reference TRBV7-9 and TRBJ1-1, reads DTGVSQNPRHKITKRGQNVTFRCDPISEHNRLYWYRQTLGQGPEFLTYFQNEAQLEKSRLLSDRFSAERPKGSFSTLEIQRTEQGDSAMYLCASSLRGQTTEAFFGQGTRLTVV.

The gene calls are TRBV11-2 and TRBJ1-5, with 12 bases that match TRBD1. The CDR3 sequence is 18 residues long. V lost 4 bases and J lost 2; bases outside the gene matches: 9. In germline, CDR1 is SGHAT, CDR2 FQNNGV. CDR3 sequence (DNA): TGTGCCAGCAGCTCCCACGCCGGGACAGGGGGCGGCAATCAGCCCCAGCATTTT. Protein product: CASSSHAGTGGGNQPQHF. Full variable domain (remainder filled in from reference TRBV11-2 and TRBJ1-5): EAGVAQSPRYKIIEKRQSVAFWCNPISGHATLYWYQQILGQGPKLLIQFQNNGVVDDSQLPKDRFSAERLKGVDSTLKIQPAKLEDSAVYLCASSSHAGTGGGNQPQHFGDGTRLSIL.

The chain couples TRBV27 to TRBJ2-5; maybe TRBD2 (5 bases). Trimming cost V 4 bases and J 1 base, with 13 bases left between them. This CDR3 comprises 15 residues. The germline V gene encodes CDR1 MNHEY and CDR2 SMNVEV (reference sequence). The DNA of the CDR3 is TGTGCCAGCAGTTCTCTGGTTGCGGGCCAAGAGACCCAGTACTTC. Protein: CASSSLVAGQETQYF.

This clone was picked up one time. The genes are TRBV6-1 and TRBJ1-1, with TRBD1 as a possible D gene (5 bases). V was pared by 1 base and J by 0 bases, with 12 bases between. The germline V gene encodes CDR1 MNHNS and CDR2 SASEGT. This CDR3 contains 16 residues. CDR3 bases: TGTGCCAGCAGTGAAGTTCGGGGCAGACTGAACACTGAAGCTTTCTTT. Residues: CASSEVRGRLNTEAFF.